This T cell receptor beta chain was captured by sequencing in a study of T cell repertoires in cytomegalovirus infection. Study in general: The study used recently identified HLA-C-restricted and well-studied HLA-B-restricted CMV epitopes.

TCRdb recomputed calls from the reads with MiXCR, one row per CDR3 protein. The data show approximately 110,000 distinct CDR3 sequences, about 40% seen once. The study, taken as a whole, reports: Accumulated public TCR beta family frequency recognized individuals carrying CMV together with the relevant HLA.

This clonotype was seen repeatedly, ten times or more. Its specificity is not known. This CDR3 contains 14 residues. Trimming stripped 4 bases from V and 5 bases from J, with 14 bases between. Germline V gives CDR1 SEHNR, CDR2 FQNEAQ (reference sequence). Material: CD8+ T cells from cultured PBMCs, obtained from culture after CMV antigen stimulation. The receptor's source is a human donor in good health (CMV status not recorded). Some clones in this sample may be carry-over from other donors' samples. The chain is built from TRBV7-9 and TRBJ2-5; D call uncertain. CDR3 sequence: CASSSAGFVETQYF. For the CDR3, the DNA is TGTGCCAGCAGCTCAGCCGGTTTTGTGGAGACCCAGTACTTC.